These 8 T cell receptor beta chains were sequenced from one sample in a study of blood T cell repertoires in COVID-19. Only in-frame clones appear in the TCRdb table, and some are missing; sequencing was by immunoSEQ multiplex PCR. The profile covers about 52,000 clones, with about nine tenths appearing a single time and 14% taken by the ten largest. The sequenced sample consisted of peripheral blood. These TCRs come from a man aged 65 to 85 with acute or convalescent COVID-19.

This chain connects TRBV7-8 to TRBJ2-2; 8 nucleotides match TRBD1. This CDR3 is built from 16 residues. With 1 base clipped from V and 6 bases from J, the junction kept 7 bases outside the gene matches. In germline, CDR1 is SGHVS, CDR2 FQNEAQ. CDR3 bases: TGTGCCAGCAGCTTAGGACAGGGGATTCGCGCCGGGGAGCTGTTTTTT. This encodes CASSLGQGIRAGELFF. Using reference TRBV7-8 and TRBJ2-2 for the parts outside the CDR3, the full variable domain is GAGVSQSPRYKVAKRGQDVALRCDPISGHVSLFWYQQALGQGPEFLTYFQNEAQLDKSGLPSDRFFAERPEGSVSTLKIQRTQQEDSAVYLCASSLGQGIRAGELFFGEGSRLTVL.

The CDR3 protein is CATSDRDLSNEQFF. The CDR3 nucleotides read TGTGCCACCAGTGATCGGGACTTATCTAATGAGCAGTTCTTC. This chain connects TRBV24-1 to TRBJ2-1, with D possibly matching TRBD2 (6 bases). Trimming pared 3 bases from V and 7 bases from J, leaving 12 bases between. The germline gives CDR1 KGHDR, CDR2 SFDVKD. CDR3 length: 14 amino acids.

The chain employs TRBV10-3 and TRBJ2-7, with D unresolved. The germline V and J ends were trimmed by 6 bases and 2 bases, with 11 bases remaining between them. This CDR3 has 13 amino acids. Germline CDR1 and CDR2: ENHRY and SYGVKD. The CDR3 loop reads CAIRSADTYEQYV. CDR3 coding DNA: TGTGCCATCAGATCAGCAGACACCTACGAGCAGTACGTC.

The rearrangement uses TRBV15 and TRBJ1-1; tentatively, D is TRBD1 (6 bases). V was shortened by 8 bases and J by 3 bases, with 10 bases between the two germline ends. Germline lookup yields CDR1 LNHNV and CDR2 YYDKDF (reference sequence). This CDR3 contains 12 residues. The CDR3 DNA is TGTGCCACCGCAGGGGTATACACTGAAGCTTTCTTT. Translated: CATAGVYTEAFF.

The chain is built from TRBV14 and TRBJ2-3; perhaps TRBD2 as D (6 bases). Looked up from germline, CDR1 is SGHDN and CDR2 is FVKESK. The CDR3 runs 17 residues. With 1 base removed from V and 8 bases from J, the gap between germline ends came to 22 bases. In DNA form, the CDR3 reads TGTGCCAGCAGCCAAGTGGAGGGCAGGTGGTCCGGGGGTACGCAGTATTTT. This sequence encodes CASSQVEGRWSGGTQYF.

The rearrangement joins TRBV6-5 to TRBJ2-1, with 7 bases lining up with TRBD2. The CDR3 has 16 amino acids. The V gene end was trimmed by 0 bases and the J gene end by 7 bases; junction bases not matched to a gene: 9. Germline V lookup: CDR1 MNHEY, CDR2 SVGAGI. The CDR3 DNA follows: TGTGCCAGCAGTTACTCAAGCGGGAAACTGTCAAATGAGCAGTTCTTC. Amino acid sequence: CASSYSSGKLSNEQFF.

V usage is TRBV6-2 or TRBV6-3 and J usage is TRBJ2-7, with D maybe TRBD2 (6 bases). Germline V gene data show CDR1 as MNHEY and CDR2 as SVGEGT. Trimming took 4 bases from V and 3 from J, leaving 10 bases between them. This CDR3 has 13 residues. The CDR3: CASSSRDLYEQYF. CDR3 nucleotide sequence: TGTGCCAGCAGTTCGCGGGACCTCTACGAGCAGTACTTC.

This chain links TRBV4-3 with TRBJ2-5; 8 bases line up with TRBD2. The CDR3 loop spans 13 amino acids. Germline values: CDR1 LGHNA, CDR2 YSLEER. With V trimmed by 3 bases and J by 4 bases, 1 base remained unmatched. CDR3 region: CASSHGRGETQYF. For the CDR3, the DNA is TGCGCCAGCAGCCACGGGAGGGGAGAGACCCAGTACTTC.